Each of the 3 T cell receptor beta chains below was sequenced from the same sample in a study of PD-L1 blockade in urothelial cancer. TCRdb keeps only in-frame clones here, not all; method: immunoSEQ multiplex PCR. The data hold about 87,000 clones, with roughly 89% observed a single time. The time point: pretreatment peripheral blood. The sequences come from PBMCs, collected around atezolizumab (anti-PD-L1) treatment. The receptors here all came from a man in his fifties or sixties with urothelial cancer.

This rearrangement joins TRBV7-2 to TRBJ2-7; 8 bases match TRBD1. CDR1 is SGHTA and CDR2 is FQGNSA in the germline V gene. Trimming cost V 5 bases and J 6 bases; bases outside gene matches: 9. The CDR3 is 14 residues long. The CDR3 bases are TGTGCCAGCAGCCCTCAAGGGACAGGAGGCGAGCAGTACTTC. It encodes CASSPQGTGGEQYF.

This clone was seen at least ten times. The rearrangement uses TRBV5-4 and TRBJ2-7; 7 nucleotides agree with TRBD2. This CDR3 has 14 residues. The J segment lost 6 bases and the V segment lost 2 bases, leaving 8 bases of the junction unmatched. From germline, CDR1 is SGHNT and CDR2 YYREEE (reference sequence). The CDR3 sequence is CASSFTGGGLEQYF. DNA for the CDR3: TGTGCCAGCAGCTTTACGGGGGGAGGGCTCGAGCAGTACTTC.

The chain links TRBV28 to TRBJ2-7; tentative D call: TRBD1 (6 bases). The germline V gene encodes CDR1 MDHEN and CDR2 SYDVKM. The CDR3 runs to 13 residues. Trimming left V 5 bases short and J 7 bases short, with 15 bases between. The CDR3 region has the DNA TGTGCCAGCAGTCTCCTGGGGCAGGGGGAGCAGTACTTC. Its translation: CASSLLGQGEQYF.